What follows is one T cell receptor beta chain and its context. Its antigen is currently unknown. This sample was included in a study of Ad26.COV2.S vaccination and SARS-CoV-2 variants. Background on the study: Into the muscle, Ad26.COV2.S was dosed once or twice, 56 days apart.

Specified treatment: 19 received Ad26.COV2.S at low or high dose, single or two shots; about 5 received placebo; per-sample allocation not given. Specimen acquisition occurred on day 63 following the initial vaccine or placebo injection. Profiled with immunoSEQ multiplex PCR; TCRdb holds only in-frame clones, not every one. The repertoire has roughly 450,000 clones, 90% of them found once; the top ten carry about 12%. Study-wide results and caveats: Participants in the vaccine arm had higher spike-specific TCR breadth; placebo recipients had lower.

The TCR sequence derives from a person aged 18-60 years who received the Ad26.COV2.S COVID-19 vaccine or a placebo. This sample comprised peripheral blood, obtained in a trial of Ad26.COV2.S vaccine versus placebo.

In nucleotides, the CDR3 is TGTGCCAGTAGTATGGGGATTCTTGGGGGAGTCCTTTCCTACGAGCAGTACTTC. Translated: CASSMGILGGVLSYEQYF. This rearrangement joins TRBV19 to TRBJ2-7, with D perhaps matching TRBD1 or TRBD2 (5 bases each). V was cut by 3 bases and J by 1 base, with 22 bases left in between. The germline gives CDR1 LNHDA, CDR2 SQIVND (reference sequence). This CDR3 spans 18 amino acids.